Following are 18 T cell receptor beta chains from one sample sequenced in a study of liver allograft versus peripheral blood T cells. Across the study: Transplanted livers held T cell receptor repertoires, and these were compared with repertoires in recipients' peripheral blood.

MiXCR, applied by TCRdb to the reads, yields one record per CDR3 protein. The sample consists of approximately 9,000 distinct CDR3 sequences, about a fifth of them appearing once. The source of these receptors is a human patient who had a liver transplant. Some T cells may trace back to the graft donor.

This clonotype occurred a few times. V gene TRBV12-3 or TRBV12-4 combines with J gene TRBJ1-4; D is ambiguous. Trimming removed 3 bases from V and 6 bases from J, with 17 bases in between. This CDR3 is built from 16 residues. The CDR3 sequence: CASSFRSQAAYEKLFF. The CDR3 nucleotides are TGTGCCAGCAGTTTCCGAAGCCAGGCGGCTTATGAAAAACTGTTTTTT.

By share, this clonotype ranks as medium-sized (0.01 to 0.1%). The chain uses TRBV18 and TRBJ2-7; D is possibly TRBD1 (5 bases). Germline V gene data show CDR1 as KGHSH and CDR2 as LQKENI. V lost 3 bases and J 3 bases, leaving 9 bases between the germline ends. The CDR3 is made up of 13 amino acids. CDR3 sequence (DNA): TGTGCCAGCTCACCTCTTGACAGCTACGAGCAGTACTTC. It encodes CASSPLDSYEQYF.

This clonotype is termed medium-sized. The chain employs TRBV19 and TRBJ1-1, with unresolved D. The V end lost 6 bases, the J end lost 2 bases, and 10 bases lay between the germline ends. The CDR3 runs 13 residues. Germline V lookup: CDR1 LNHDA, CDR2 SQIVND (reference sequence). The CDR3 DNA is TGTGCCAGTAGGTCGAGTCGAAACACTGAAGCTTTCTTT. Translating gives CASRSSRNTEAFF.

Only a few counts were recorded for this clonotype. The genes are TRBV12-5 and TRBJ1-1; D perhaps matches TRBD1 (6 bases). The CDR3 totals 13 residues. Trimming removed 1 base from V and 9 bases from J, with 12 bases in between. CDR1 and CDR2 (germline): LGHNT, FRNRAP. The CDR3 loop is CASGLGQADKAFF. The CDR3 DNA reads as TGTGCTAGTGGTTTGGGACAGGCCGACAAAGCTTTCTTT.

The V gene is TRBV5-3, the J gene TRBJ1-1; TRBD1 is a possible D gene (5 bases). TRBV5-3 is an ORF, with its function uncertain. The CDR3 loop spans 12 amino acids. V was trimmed by 5 bases and J by 11 bases, leaving 16 bases between them. Written as DNA, the CDR3 is TGTGCCAGAAGAGGGAGGAGCAGGGACGCTTTCTTT. This codes for CARRGRSRDAFF.

Worth noting for this clonotype: A much larger clone differs by one base, so this may be a read error. Because it lacks the conserved phenylalanine or tryptophan at the end, this CDR3 is likely a read error. The chain joins TRBV6-5 to TRBJ1-3; TRBD1 might be the D (5 bases). The CDR3 is 14 residues long. Germline V lookup: CDR1 MNHEY, CDR2 SVGAGI. V dropped 5 bases and J dropped 0 bases, with 8 bases sitting between them. The CDR3 nucleotides read TGTGCCAGCAGTGCGGGGCTCTCTGGAAACACCATATATTCT. It yields the protein CASSAGLSGNTIYS.

The sample holds a few counts of this clonotype. As DNA, the CDR3 is TGTGCCAGCAGTAACACAGGGAAAGGTGGCCTTGGGGAAAAACTGTTTTTT. It yields the protein CASSNTGKGGLGEKLFF. The chain joins TRBV27 to TRBJ1-4; possibly TRBD1 for D (6 bases). The CDR3 is made up of 17 amino acids. V was cut by 5 bases and J by 8 bases, with 24 bases left in between. The germline CDR1 and CDR2 sequences are MNHEY and SMNVEV (reference sequence).

This clonotype has just a few counts. The chain joins TRBV12-5 to TRBJ2-1; 9 positions agree with TRBD1. Germline lookup yields CDR1 LGHNT and CDR2 FRNRAP. This CDR3 has 14 residues. After removal of 1 base from V and 9 bases from J, the junction contained 4 bases not matched to a gene. This CDR3 reads CASGLGDRVGEQFF. The CDR3 DNA reads as TGTGCTAGTGGTTTGGGGGACAGGGTGGGTGAGCAGTTCTTC.

This clonotype is labeled medium-sized (0.01 to 0.1%). The rearrangement joins TRBV10-3 to TRBJ2-1, with D tentatively TRBD2 (5 bases). Germline values: CDR1 ENHRY, CDR2 SYGVKD. The V end was cut by 4 bases, the J end by 1 base, with 8 bases between. This CDR3 has 14 amino acids. The CDR3 nucleotides read TGTGCCATCAGTGGTCGAGGGTCCTACAATGAGCAGTTCTTC. The encoded protein is CAISGRGSYNEQFF.

This clonotype came up a few times. The chain uses TRBV12-3 or TRBV12-4 and TRBJ1-5, with a possible D match to TRBD1 (5 bases). V lost 6 bases to trimming and J lost 11 bases, with 20 bases between them. The CDR3 has 14 amino acids. The CDR3 sequence is CASSLSGSQGSQHF. The CDR3 DNA reads TGTGCCAGCAGCCTTTCCGGCAGTCAGGGATCCCAGCATTTT.

This clonotype rates as medium-sized. The chain recombines TRBV29-1 with TRBJ2-3, with a possible D match to TRBD1 (5 bases). The CDR3 has 19 residues. Germline V CDR1 and CDR2: SQVTM, ANQGSEA. Trimming removed 1 base from V and 2 bases from J, with 25 bases in between. CDR3 amino acids: CSVEGLRARGQVITDTQYF. The CDR3 coding sequence is TGCAGCGTTGAAGGGCTTCGGGCTCGCGGACAAGTAATCACAGATACGCAGTATTTT.

Only one count was recorded for this clonotype. The chain is built from TRBV3-1 and TRBJ2-1; D is perhaps TRBD1 (7 bases). The length of the CDR3 is 12 residues. The germline gives CDR1 LGHDT, CDR2 YNNKEL (reference sequence). The V end lost 4 bases, the J end lost 10 bases, and 11 bases lay between the germline ends. The CDR3 here is CASSPQGGEQFF. CDR3 in DNA: TGTGCCAGCAGCCCTCAGGGGGGCGAGCAGTTCTTC.

By share of the sample, this clonotype is medium-sized (0.01 to 0.1%). The V and J genes are TRBV19 and TRBJ2-1, with D tentatively TRBD2 (6 bases). CDR1 is LNHDA and CDR2 is SQIVND in the germline V gene (reference sequence). This CDR3 has 13 residues. V was pared by 4 bases and J by 10 bases, with 14 bases between. The DNA for the CDR3 is TGTGCCAGTAGTACCGCGGGGCCTGCGGAGCAGTTCTTC. As protein: CASSTAGPAEQFF.

In its sample, this clonotype was seen a few times. CDR3 coding DNA: TGTGCCAGCAGCTTAACGGCCTACGAGCAGTACTTC. Its protein is CASSLTAYEQYF. V is TRBV7-9 and J is TRBJ2-7; D not resolved. CDR1 is SEHNR, CDR2 FQNEAQ, per germline (reference sequence). The CDR3 spans 12 residues. The V end was cut by 2 bases, the J end by 2 bases, with 4 bases between.

This clonotype is medium-sized (0.01 to 0.1%) in the sample. V is TRBV7-2 and J is TRBJ2-7, with 9 bases aligning to TRBD1. The CDR3 sequence is 14 residues long. The V segment lost 4 bases and the J segment 9 bases; nucleotides outside the gene matches: 10. The germline CDR1 and CDR2 sequences are SGHTA and FQGNSA. CDR3 nucleotide sequence: TGTGCCAGCAGCTCCTCCGGGACAGGGCACGGGCAGTACTTC. Its translation is CASSSSGTGHGQYF.

This clonotype came up a few times. The chain joins TRBV27 to TRBJ2-7, with D perhaps matching TRBD2 (6 bases). V shed 8 bases and J shed 7 bases, with 18 bases lying between them. The CDR3 length is 13 residues. Germline assignment: CDR1 MNHEY and CDR2 SMNVEV (reference sequence). The CDR3 sequence is CASGTAGFGEQYF. The CDR3 nucleotides are TGTGCCAGCGGAACAGCGGGTTTTGGAGAGCAGTACTTC.

With regard to this clonotype: A much larger clone is a single base away; this may be a read error. The V and J genes are TRBV27 and TRBJ1-1; the D is unclear. CDR1 is MNHEY, CDR2 SMNVEV, per germline (reference sequence). This CDR3 is 16 amino acids long. The CDR3 sequence: CASSLSAGEVNTEAIF. The CDR3 coding sequence is TGTGCCAGCAGTTTATCGGCAGGTGAAGTTAACACTGAAGCTATCTTT.

The gene calls are TRBV30 and TRBJ2-7, with D perhaps TRBD1 (6 bases). The V gene lost 5 bases and the J gene lost 4 bases, with 9 bases spanning the gap. CDR3 length equals 11 residues. CDR1 and CDR2 from the germline V gene are GTSNPN and SVGIG (reference sequence). Written as DNA, the CDR3 is TGTGCCTGGCTGACAGGATACGAGCAGTACTTC. Protein product: CAWLTGYEQYF.